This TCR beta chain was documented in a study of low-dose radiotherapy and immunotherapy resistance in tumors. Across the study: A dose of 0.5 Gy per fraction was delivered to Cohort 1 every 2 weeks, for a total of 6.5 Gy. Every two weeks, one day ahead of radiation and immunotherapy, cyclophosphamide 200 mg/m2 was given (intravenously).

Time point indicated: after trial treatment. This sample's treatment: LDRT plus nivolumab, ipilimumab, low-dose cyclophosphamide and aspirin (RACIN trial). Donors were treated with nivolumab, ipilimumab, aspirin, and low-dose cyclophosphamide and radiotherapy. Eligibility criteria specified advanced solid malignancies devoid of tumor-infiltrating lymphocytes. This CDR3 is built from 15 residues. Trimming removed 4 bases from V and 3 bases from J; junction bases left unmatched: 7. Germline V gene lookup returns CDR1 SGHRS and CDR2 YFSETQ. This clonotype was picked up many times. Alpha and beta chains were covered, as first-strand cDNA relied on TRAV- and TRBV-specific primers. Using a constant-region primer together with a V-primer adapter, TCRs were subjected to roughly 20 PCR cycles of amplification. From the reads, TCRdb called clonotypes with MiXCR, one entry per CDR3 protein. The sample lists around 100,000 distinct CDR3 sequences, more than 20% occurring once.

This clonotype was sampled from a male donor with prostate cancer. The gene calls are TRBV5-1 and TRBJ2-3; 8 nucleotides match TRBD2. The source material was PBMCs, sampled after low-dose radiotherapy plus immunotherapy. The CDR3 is CASSLGGAETDTQYF. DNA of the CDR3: TGCGCCAGCAGCCTCGGGGGGGCCGAGACAGATACGCAGTATTTT.